This T cell receptor beta chain is drawn from a study of cytomegalovirus exposure and HLA in healthy donors. Trimming cost V 7 bases and J 4 bases; bases outside gene matches: 6. The CDR3 contains 13 residues. The germline V gene has CDR1 ENHRY and CDR2 SYGVKD. In the PCR, 60 Vbeta and 13 Jbeta primers were used. Measured with immunoSEQ multiplex PCR; TCRdb has only the in-frame clones, and not every one. The profile shows 200,000 or so clones, roughly 80% of them singletons. The sequence was obtained from a girl aged 2-15 years in good health and CMV-seronegative. The chain has TRBV10-3 and TRBJ1-2; TRBD1 matches 7 bases. The sequenced material came from PBMCs. CDR3 in amino acids: CAINDRATYGYTF. The CDR3 DNA sequence: TGTGCCATCAATGACAGGGCCACCTATGGCTACACCTTC.